This TCR beta chain was captured in a study of human T cells and chemical hapten exposure. Time point noted: patch test 1, 2 weeks after DPC sensitization. The sample's treatment: therapeutic diphenylcyclopropenone sensitization with weekly scalp DPC. Every patch test was put on after a blood sample was taken. TCRdb reprocessed the RACE reads via MiXCR and lists one record per CDR3 protein. Of over 75,000 distinct CDR3 sequences detected, roughly 7.1% appear once; the ten largest clones hold roughly 1.6%. This clonotype was observed a handful of times. Sample: whole blood, taken in connection with sensitization to the hapten diphenylcyclopropenone (DPC). This sequence originates from a woman in her 30s with alopecia areata. Some clones in this sample may be carry-over from other donors' samples.

CDR3 coding DNA: TGCAGCGTTTCAAGGGATAAGGGGACCCAGTACTTC. It codes for CSVSRDKGTQYF. The genes are TRBV29-1 and TRBJ2-5; D is uncertain. The CDR3 is 12 amino acids. The V gene's germline CDR1 is SQVTM and CDR2 ANQGSEA. V was pared by 5 bases and J by 7 bases, with 14 bases between. Full variable domain (remainder filled in from reference TRBV29-1 and TRBJ2-5): SAVISQKPSRDICQRGTSLTIQCQVDSQVTMMFWYRQQPGQSLTLIATANQGSEATYESGFVIDKFPISRPNLTFSTLTVSNMSPEDSSIYLCSVSRDKGTQYFGPGTRLLVL.